This T cell receptor (beta chain) emerged from a study of graft-versus-host responses after intestinal transplantation. Study in general: In this cohort, recipients had multivisceral, liver-intestinal, or isolated intestinal transplants. Study-level points and caveats: GvH clones detected in recipient marrow included some appearing first in ileum or blood. Graft-donor T cell macrochimerism coincided with high graft-versus-host to host-versus-graft clonal ratios in allografts.

With regard to this clone: Its specificity is unknown.

Using immunoSEQ multiplex PCR, the repertoire was profiled, and TCRdb retains in-frame clones only, with some absent. The sample holds about 35,000 clones, about 93% seen once. CDR3 size: 13 residues. V gave up 0 bases and J gave up 5 bases, with 6 bases separating them. Per germline, CDR1 SGHRS and CDR2 YFSETQ. The gene calls are TRBV5-1 and TRBJ2-1; D gene uncertain. The specimen was unstimulated CD8+ T cells sorted from spleen or lymph node cells, collected before transplant. This TCR came from a human donor who was the organ donor for an intestinal transplant. The CDR3: CASSLEGNNEQFF. The DNA for the CDR3 is TGCGCCAGCAGCTTGGAAGGCAACAATGAGCAGTTCTTC.